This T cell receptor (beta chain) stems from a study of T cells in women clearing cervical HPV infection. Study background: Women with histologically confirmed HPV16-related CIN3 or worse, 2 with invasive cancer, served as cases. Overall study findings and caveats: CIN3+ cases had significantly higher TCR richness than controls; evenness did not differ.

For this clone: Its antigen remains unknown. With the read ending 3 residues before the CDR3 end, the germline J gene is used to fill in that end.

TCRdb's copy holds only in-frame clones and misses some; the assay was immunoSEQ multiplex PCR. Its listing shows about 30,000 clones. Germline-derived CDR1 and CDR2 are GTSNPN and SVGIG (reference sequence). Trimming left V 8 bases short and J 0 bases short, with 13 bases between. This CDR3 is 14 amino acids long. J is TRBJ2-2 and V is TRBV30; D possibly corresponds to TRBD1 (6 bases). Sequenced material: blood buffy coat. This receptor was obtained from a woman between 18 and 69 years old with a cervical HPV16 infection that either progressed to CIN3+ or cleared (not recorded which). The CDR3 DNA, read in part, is TGTGCCCTTAGGGGGACAACGAACACCGGGGAG. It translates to CALRGTTNTGE. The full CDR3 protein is CALRGTTNTGELFF.